Below are 24 T cell receptor beta chains sequenced from a single sample in a study of OX40 agonist ivuxolimab in advanced cancers. Some clones are missing from TCRdb's copy, which holds only in-frame ones; the method was immunoSEQ multiplex PCR. The sample has more than 75,000 clones, roughly 88% seen once. The sequences come from CD4+ or CD8+ T cells sorted from blood, collected in a trial of the OX40 agonist ivuxolimab. The receptors were sampled from an adult with an advanced solid tumor such as melanoma, head and neck, liver or kidney cancer.

This chain links TRBV28 with TRBJ1-1, with TRBD1 as a possible D gene (5 bases). This CDR3 has 14 residues. V was shortened by 4 bases and J by 5 bases, with 14 bases between the two germline ends. The germline V gene encodes CDR1 MDHEN and CDR2 SYDVKM. DNA for the CDR3: TGTGCCAGCAGTTCGGGGGGGTCGGGTACTGAAGCTTTCTTT. It translates to CASSSGGSGTEAFF.

CDR3 DNA: TGTGCCAGCAGTTCTAGTCCCGGCGGCGCCTACAATGAGCAGTTCTTC. Protein product: CASSSSPGGAYNEQFF. The J gene is TRBJ2-1, the V gene TRBV6-5; D unclear. The length of the CDR3 is 16 residues. Germline V gene lookup returns CDR1 MNHEY and CDR2 SVGAGI. Trimming stripped 4 bases from V and 2 bases from J, with 15 bases between.

The chain's CDR3 is CASSERTSGERETQYF. The CDR3 nucleotides are TGCGCCAGCAGTGAAAGGACTAGCGGAGAACGGGAGACCCAGTACTTC. The chain recombines TRBV10-1 with TRBJ2-5, with 10 nucleotides matching TRBD2. The CDR3 has 16 residues. Germline V gives CDR1 WNHNN, CDR2 SYGVQD (reference sequence). Trimming cost V 3 bases and J 5 bases; bases outside gene matches: 9.

The chain recombines TRBV7-9 with TRBJ2-5; TRBD1 matches 11 bases. Germline values: CDR1 SEHNR, CDR2 FQNEAQ (reference sequence). CDR3 length equals 14 residues. Trimming at V came to 6 bases and at J to 5 bases, leaving 5 bases not matched to a gene. CDR3 amino acids: CASRPGQGAETQYF. The CDR3 DNA reads TGTGCCAGCAGACCAGGACAGGGGGCCGAGACCCAGTACTTC.

The V gene is TRBV28, the J gene TRBJ1-5; D not certain. The CDR3 is 13 amino acids. Looked up from germline, CDR1 is MDHEN and CDR2 is SYDVKM. Trimming took off 7 bases at V and 1 base at J, with 8 bases between the two ends. The CDR3, as DNA: TGTGCCAGCAACCAAGACAGCAATCAGCCCCAGCATTTT. Translation gives CASNQDSNQPQHF.

The chain employs TRBV7-6 and TRBJ1-6, with D unclear. Germline V gives CDR1 SGHVS, CDR2 FNYEAQ. The V gene lost 5 bases and the J gene lost 7 bases, with 12 bases spanning the gap. The CDR3 covers 14 residues. In DNA form, the CDR3 reads TGTGCCAGCAGCCATAAGGAGTTAAATTCACCCCTCCACTTT. It codes for CASSHKELNSPLHF.

This clone was detected a few times. V usage is TRBV27 and J usage is TRBJ2-7; possibly TRBD1 for D (6 bases). V was pared by 9 bases and J by 1 base, with 22 bases between. Germline V gives CDR1 MNHEY, CDR2 SMNVEV (reference sequence). The CDR3 sequence is 16 residues long. The CDR3 DNA sequence: TGTGCCAGTGGGGGATTGACAGGTCCGCTATCCTACGAGCAGTACTTC. The encoded protein is CASGGLTGPLSYEQYF.

The J gene is TRBJ1-5, the V gene TRBV19; 7 nucleotides line up with TRBD1. The junction had 9 bases not matched to a gene; V was cut back by 4 bases and J by 0 bases. There are 17 residues in the CDR3. The germline V gene encodes CDR1 LNHDA and CDR2 SQIVND (reference sequence). The CDR3 DNA sequence: TGTGCCAGTAGTAACAACAGGGGAGACGTTAGCAATCAGCCCCAGCATTTT. Its translation is CASSNNRGDVSNQPQHF.

The V and J genes are TRBV5-1 and TRBJ2-5; 10 bases align to TRBD1. The V gene end was trimmed by 4 bases and the J gene end by 4 bases; junction bases not matched to a gene: 7. The CDR3 covers 15 residues. Germline CDR1 is SGHRS and CDR2 is YFSETQ. The CDR3 DNA reads TGCGCCAGCAGCCCGACAGGGGGCGGTTCAGAGACCCAGTACTTC. This translates into CASSPTGGGSETQYF.

V gene TRBV29-1 combines with J gene TRBJ2-1; 9 nucleotides match TRBD2. This CDR3 is built from 13 residues. After removal of 3 bases from V and 3 bases from J, the junction contained 0 bases not matched to a gene. The germline V gene has CDR1 SQVTM and CDR2 ANQGSEA. The CDR3, as DNA: TGCAGCGTTGAGACTAGCGGCTACAATGAGCAGTTCTTC. Translating gives CSVETSGYNEQFF.

The J gene is TRBJ1-6, the V gene TRBV5-1; D gene ambiguous. CDR3 length: 15 amino acids. The germline gives CDR1 SGHRS, CDR2 YFSETQ. Trimming shortened V by 0 bases and J by 8 bases, and 12 bases separated the two germline ends. CDR3 region: CASSLELSYDSPLHF. DNA for the CDR3: TGCGCCAGCAGCTTGGAATTGTCTTATGATTCACCCCTCCACTTT.

This clone was observed a single time. The J gene is TRBJ1-5, the V gene TRBV5-5; D is ambiguous. CDR1 is SGHKS and CDR2 is YYEKEE in the germline V gene (reference sequence). V lost 0 bases to trimming and J lost 3 bases, with 7 bases between them. The CDR3 covers 14 residues. This CDR3 is CASSLAALNQPQHF. The CDR3 nucleotides are TGTGCCAGCAGCTTGGCGGCTCTCAATCAGCCCCAGCATTTT.

The chain combines TRBV5-1 with TRBJ1-2, with 9 bases lining up with TRBD1. Germline V lookup: CDR1 SGHRS, CDR2 YFSETQ. Unmatched junction bases numbered 6, after V lost 0 bases and J lost 0 bases. CDR3 length equals 17 residues. CDR3 region: CASSLADRQGANYGYTF. The CDR3 region has the DNA TGCGCCAGCAGCTTGGCCGACAGACAGGGGGCTAACTATGGCTACACCTTC.

This clone was detected only a few times. The V call is TRBV28, the J call TRBJ1-3; D gene uncertain. This CDR3 is built from 12 residues. V lost 8 bases and J lost 3, with 8 bases in between. Germline V gene sequence: CDR1 MDHEN, CDR2 SYDVKM. The CDR3: CASSVVGNTIYF. The CDR3 bases are TGTGCCAGCTCCGTGGTTGGAAACACCATATATTTT.

J is TRBJ1-1 and V is TRBV10-3; D call uncertain. The germline V gene encodes CDR1 ENHRY and CDR2 SYGVKD. The CDR3 extends over 15 amino acids. CDR3 in DNA: TGTGCGTCCGGGCGGGAGGAGGGAATGAACACTGAAGCTTTCTTT. Protein product: CASGREEGMNTEAFF.

The chain joins TRBV9 to TRBJ1-2, with 9 bases lining up with TRBD1. The V gene end was trimmed by 4 bases and the J gene end by 2 bases; junction bases not matched to a gene: 6. This CDR3 is 15 amino acids long. CDR1 is SGDLS and CDR2 is YYNGEE in the germline V gene. CDR3 DNA: TGTGCCAGCAGCTTCCTGACAGGGGGAAACTATGGCTACACCTTC. This translates into CASSFLTGGNYGYTF.

The chain is built from TRBV2 and TRBJ1-1; D is unresolved. The germline V and J ends were trimmed by 4 bases and 1 base, with 10 bases remaining between them. Germline V gene sequence: CDR1 SNHLY, CDR2 FYNNEI. The CDR3 has 14 residues. The DNA for the CDR3 is TGTGCCAGCAGTGCTATGGGATCGAACACTGAAGCTTTCTTT. Amino acid sequence: CASSAMGSNTEAFF.

The V gene is TRBV7-8, the J gene TRBJ2-1, with 9 bases aligning to TRBD2. Germline V gene lookup returns CDR1 SGHVS and CDR2 FQNEAQ. V lost 8 bases to trimming and J lost 3 bases; unmatched junction nucleotides: 2. This CDR3 has 13 residues. CDR3 DNA: TGTGCCAGCGCGGGAGGGGACTACAATGAGCAGTTCTTC. Its protein product is CASAGGDYNEQFF.

The chain carries TRBV19 and TRBJ1-2; 9 bases map to TRBD1. This CDR3 comprises 13 residues. With V trimmed by 6 bases and J by 8 bases, 7 bases remained unmatched. Germline V CDR1 and CDR2: LNHDA, SQIVND (reference sequence). CDR3 region: CASSPVGTGGYTF. In DNA, the CDR3 is TGTGCCAGTAGCCCCGTAGGGACAGGGGGCTACACCTTC.

The chain combines TRBV5-6 with TRBJ2-7; 9 nucleotides agree with TRBD2. Germline V gives CDR1 SGHDT, CDR2 YYEEEE. The CDR3 is made up of 16 amino acids. Germline trimming cut 2 bases from V and 3 bases from J; bases unmatched to any gene: 9. The CDR3 reads CASSFLGGRAIYEQYF. CDR3 coding DNA: TGTGCCAGCAGCTTCTTGGGCGGGAGGGCCATCTACGAGCAGTACTTC. The full variable domain, completed using reference TRBV5-6 and TRBJ2-7, is DAGVTQSPTHLIKTRGQQVTLRCSPKSGHDTVSWYQQALGQGPQFIFQYYEEEERQRGNFPDRFSGHQFPNYSSELNVNALLLGDSALYLCASSFLGGRAIYEQYFGPGTRLTVT.

The chain joins TRBV27 to TRBJ2-7; 8 positions match TRBD1. This CDR3 region has 16 residues. The V gene end was trimmed by 2 bases and the J gene end by 3 bases; junction bases not matched to a gene: 9. Germline values: CDR1 MNHEY, CDR2 SMNVEV (reference sequence). CDR3 protein: CASSLTRQGAIYEQYF. The CDR3 DNA follows: TGTGCCAGCAGTTTAACCCGGCAGGGGGCTATCTACGAGCAGTACTTC.

This chain joins TRBV29-1 and TRBJ2-5; D might be TRBD2 (6 bases). CDR1 is SQVTM, CDR2 ANQGSEA, per germline. The CDR3 totals 12 residues. V was trimmed by 7 bases and J by 0 bases, leaving 9 bases between them. CDR3 nucleotide sequence: TGCAGCGCCCGGACTAACCAAGAGACCCAGTACTTC. Translated: CSARTNQETQYF.

The CDR3 reads CASSFLLGTGVGSYEQYF. CDR3 nucleotide sequence: TGTGCCAGCAGTTTCCTCCTAGGGACAGGGGTAGGTTCCTACGAGCAGTACTTC. The chain carries TRBV28 and TRBJ2-7, with 10 bases identical to TRBD1. After removal of 3 bases from V and 1 base from J, the junction contained 12 bases not matched to a gene. Germline V gene data show CDR1 as MDHEN and CDR2 as SYDVKM. The CDR3 covers 18 residues.

V gene TRBV2 combines with J gene TRBJ1-2, with D perhaps matching TRBD1 (6 bases). CDR1 and CDR2 from the germline V gene are SNHLY and FYNNEI. Trimming cost V 8 bases and J 5 bases, with 15 bases left between them. This CDR3 is 13 amino acids long. CDR3 in amino acids: CASSTTGLYGYTF. CDR3 DNA sequence: TGTGCCAGCTCCACGACAGGACTATATGGCTACACCTTC.